The source of this TCR beta chain is a study of OX40 agonist ivuxolimab in advanced cancers. The wider study: Partial responses were achieved by three patients: one hepatocellular carcinoma, two cutaneous melanoma. Overall study findings and caveats: With doses of 0.1 to 3.0 mg/kg, CD4+ and CD8+ blood T cells had undergone clonal expansion by week 6. Researchers did not establish what antigens the expanded peripheral T cells target. The mean number of expanded clones was higher in CD8+ T cells than in CD4+.

Assay: immunoSEQ multiplex PCR; the TCRdb copy retains only in-frame clones and omits some. This sample has about 73,000 clones, with 75% to 95% found just once. Regarding this clone: The antigen is unknown.

The sequencing used CD4+ or CD8+ T cells sorted from blood, collected in a trial of the OX40 agonist ivuxolimab. The source is an adult with an advanced solid tumor such as melanoma, head and neck, liver or kidney cancer.

The CDR3 DNA sequence: TGCGCCAGCAGCCAATACGGGTTTGACACTGAAGCTTTCTTT. This sequence encodes CASSQYGFDTEAFF. The rearrangement joins TRBV4-1 to TRBJ1-1, with D unclear. The germline gives CDR1 MGHRA, CDR2 YSYEKL. The CDR3 extends over 14 amino acids. Trimming removed 2 bases from V and 3 bases from J, with 10 bases in between.